One sample yielded the 12 T cell receptor beta chains listed below, sequenced in a study of cytomegalovirus exposure and HLA in healthy donors. Repertoires were generated with immunoSEQ multiplex PCR, while TCRdb's copy carries only in-frame clones and drops some. The data show about 130,000 clones, about 90% seen once. Sequencing used PBMCs. Source of these receptors: a man aged 25 to 40 in good health and CMV-seronegative.

The V and J genes are TRBV4-1 and TRBJ1-2; 7 positions match TRBD1. Losses at the gene ends were 0 bases for V and 7 bases for J; bases not matched to a gene: 8. CDR3 length: 15 residues. Looked up from germline, CDR1 is MGHRA and CDR2 is YSYEKL. The CDR3 sequence is CASSQEVRGHLGYTF. In DNA, the CDR3 is TGCGCCAGCAGCCAAGAGGTTAGGGGGCACCTTGGCTACACCTTC.

The V gene is TRBV11-2, the J gene TRBJ2-1, with a weak D call TRBD1 (7 bases). CDR1 is SGHAT, CDR2 FQNNGV, per germline. The CDR3 loop spans 19 amino acids. Trimming pared 1 base from V and 0 bases from J, leaving 19 bases between. The CDR3, as DNA: TGTGCCAGCAGCTTAGGAGACAGGGCGGAGGGTAGCTCCTACAATGAGCAGTTCTTC. Translated: CASSLGDRAEGSSYNEQFF.

The chain joins TRBV7-2 to TRBJ2-5; D ambiguous. Germline assignment: CDR1 SGHTA and CDR2 FQGNSA. Deletions cut 3 bases from V and 3 bases from J, with 14 bases between. This CDR3 spans 15 amino acids. CDR3 protein: CASSFFLGPKETQYF. CDR3 nucleotide sequence: TGTGCCAGCAGCTTTTTTCTGGGCCCTAAAGAGACCCAGTACTTC.

The chain has TRBV11-2 and TRBJ1-1, with TRBD1 as a possible D gene (6 bases). The CDR3 has 16 amino acids. Germline V lookup: CDR1 SGHAT, CDR2 FQNNGV. The V and J ends lost 3 bases and 2 bases respectively, with 16 bases between them. The CDR3 region is CASSFEGVLGNTEAFF. CDR3 in DNA: TGTGCCAGCAGCTTTGAGGGGGTATTAGGAAACACTGAAGCTTTCTTT.

The sample holds one count of this clone. The chain carries TRBV29-1 and TRBJ2-5, with 7 bases that match TRBD2. With V trimmed by 4 bases and J by 5 bases, 4 bases remained unmatched. The CDR3 spans 12 residues. The germline gives CDR1 SQVTM, CDR2 ANQGSEA. The CDR3 spells CSVGGGGETQYF. The CDR3, as DNA: TGCAGCGTTGGTGGGGGAGGGGAGACCCAGTACTTC.

V is TRBV18 and J is TRBJ2-2; 11 bases line up with TRBD2. Germline V lookup: CDR1 KGHSH, CDR2 LQKENI. With V trimmed by 3 bases and J by 0 bases, 3 bases remained unmatched. CDR3 size: 17 residues. CDR3 in DNA: TGTGCCAGCTCACCTCCGGGACTAGCGGCGAACACCGGGGAGCTGTTTTTT. Its translation is CASSPPGLAANTGELFF.

The chain recombines TRBV9 with TRBJ2-2; 7 bases map to TRBD2. Germline V gives CDR1 SGDLS, CDR2 YYNGEE. With 3 bases clipped from V and 2 bases from J, the junction kept 7 bases outside the gene matches. This CDR3 has 16 residues. The CDR3 reads CASSAWTGGNTGELFF. The CDR3 DNA follows: TGTGCCAGCAGCGCCTGGACGGGGGGAAACACCGGGGAGCTGTTTTTT.

This sequence joins TRBV15 and TRBJ1-1, with 9 bases that match TRBD1. V shed 10 bases and J 7 bases; nucleotides not matched to a gene: 10. The germline V gene has CDR1 LNHNV and CDR2 YYDKDF (reference sequence). This CDR3 is 13 amino acids long. The CDR3 loop reads CAIRSSGQGEAFF. CDR3 coding DNA: TGTGCCATCCGCAGCTCGGGACAGGGTGAAGCTTTCTTT. The complete variable domain, with remaining parts taken from reference TRBV15 and TRBJ1-1, reads DAMVIQNPRYQVTQFGKPVTLSCSQTLNHNVMYWYQQKSSQAPKLLFHYYDKDFNNEADTPDNFQSRRPNTSFCFLDIRSPGLGDTAMYLCAIRSSGQGEAFFGQGTRLTVV.

V and J are TRBV9 and TRBJ2-1, with TRBD2 matching 9 bases. The CDR3 length is 16 residues. Germline V CDR1 and CDR2: SGDLS, YYNGEE. The V segment lost 4 bases and the J segment 3 bases; nucleotides outside the gene matches: 8. CDR3 DNA sequence: TGTGCCAGCAGCCCTCGATCTAGCGGGGTCTACAATGAGCAGTTCTTC. Translation: CASSPRSSGVYNEQFF.

The rearrangement links TRBV15 to TRBJ1-2; 9 positions match TRBD1. The CDR3 loop spans 13 amino acids. V lost 9 bases to trimming and J lost 6 bases; unmatched junction nucleotides: 8. The germline V gene encodes CDR1 LNHNV and CDR2 YYDKDF (reference sequence). CDR3 amino acids: CATGRTGENGYTF. As DNA, the CDR3 is TGTGCCACGGGCCGGACAGGGGAAAATGGCTACACCTTC.

This chain links TRBV7-6 with TRBJ1-6, with TRBD1 identical over 7 bases. Germline loops: CDR1 SGHVS, CDR2 FNYEAQ. V shed 5 bases and J 5 bases; nucleotides not matched to a gene: 3. The CDR3 loop spans 14 amino acids. CDR3 in amino acids: CASSHGTDNSPLHF. CDR3 DNA: TGTGCCAGCAGCCACGGGACAGATAATTCACCCCTCCACTTT.

The V and J genes are TRBV19 and TRBJ2-2, with D possibly being TRBD2 (6 bases). V lost 5 bases and J 1 base, leaving 14 bases between the germline ends. The CDR3 spans 16 residues. Germline V gives CDR1 LNHDA, CDR2 SQIVND (reference sequence). CDR3 amino acids: CASSYRGYGNTGELFF. CDR3 DNA sequence: TGTGCCAGTAGTTATCGGGGGTACGGGAACACCGGGGAGCTGTTTTTT. Full variable domain (rest looked up from reference TRBV19 and TRBJ2-2): DGGITQSPKYLFRKEGQNVTLSCEQNLNHDAMYWYRQDPGQGLRLIYYSQIVNDFQKGDIAEGYSVSREKKESFPLTVTSAQKNPTAFYLCASSYRGYGNTGELFFGEGSRLTVL.